This T cell receptor beta chain was documented in a study of cytomegalovirus exposure and HLA in healthy donors. Study details: The 110 or so validation repertoires used a platform that matched the one used for the approximately 670 first-cohort repertoires, as a later analysis reported.

The table lists this clone with a few counts. Method: immunoSEQ multiplex PCR; TCRdb's copy keeps in-frame clones and lacks some. The top ten hold 3.8% of the sample, which has tens of thousands of clones, 70% to 90% seen once. The CDR3 is 15 amino acids. Germline V lookup: CDR1 SGHRS, CDR2 YFSETQ. V lost 5 bases, J lost 4 bases, and 12 bases stayed unmatched. Sample: PBMCs. The V gene is TRBV5-1, the J gene TRBJ2-7; 7 bases align to TRBD1. This TCR derives from a woman aged 18-29 years in good health and CMV-seropositive. The CDR3 DNA is TGCGCCAGCAGATTAACAGGGGCCGCTTGGTACGAGCAGTACTTC. The encoded protein is CASRLTGAAWYEQYF.